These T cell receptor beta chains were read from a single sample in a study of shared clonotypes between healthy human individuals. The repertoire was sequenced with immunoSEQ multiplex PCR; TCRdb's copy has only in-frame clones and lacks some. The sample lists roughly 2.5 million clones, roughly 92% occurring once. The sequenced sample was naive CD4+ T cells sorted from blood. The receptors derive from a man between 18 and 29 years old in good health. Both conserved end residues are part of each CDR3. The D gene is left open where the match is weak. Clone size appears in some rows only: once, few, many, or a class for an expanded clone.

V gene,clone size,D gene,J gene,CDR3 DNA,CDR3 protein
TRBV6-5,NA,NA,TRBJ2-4,TGTGCCAGCATTGGTGGGGGGGCCAAAAACATTCAGTACTTC,CASIGGGAKNIQYF
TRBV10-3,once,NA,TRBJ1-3,TGTGCCATCAGTGAGTCGCAGGGGTGGGGAAACACCATATATTTT,CAISESQGWGNTIYF
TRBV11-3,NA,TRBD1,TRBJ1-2,TGTGCCAGCAGCGAGGACAGGGGAGCTGGCTACACCTTC,CASSEDRGAGYTF
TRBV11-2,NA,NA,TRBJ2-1,TGTGCCAGCAGCTTAGGGACAGTGGTTTACAATGAGCAGTTCTTC,CASSLGTVVYNEQFF
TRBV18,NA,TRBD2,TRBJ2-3,TGTGCCAGCTCACCGTTGAAGCGGGAGGTAGCAGATACGCAGTATTTT,CASSPLKREVADTQYF
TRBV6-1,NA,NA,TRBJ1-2,TGTGCCAGCAGTGCCCAGGCTGATTATGGCTACACCTTC,CASSAQADYGYTF
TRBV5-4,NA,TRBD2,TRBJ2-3,TGTGCCAGCAGCTTGGGAGCGGGGGGATTCACAGATACGCAGTATTTT,CASSLGAGGFTDTQYF
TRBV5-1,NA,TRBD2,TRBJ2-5,TGCGCCAGCAGCACTAAGACTAGCGGGGAACCGACCCAGTACTTC,CASSTKTSGEPTQYF
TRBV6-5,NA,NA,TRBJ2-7,TGTGCCAGCAGGCTGAAAGCCCGCGGTCCGTACGAGCAGTACTTC,CASRLKARGPYEQYF
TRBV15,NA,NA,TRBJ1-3,TGTGCCACCAGCAGAGATCCAGGGACTGGAAACACCATATATTTT,CATSRDPGTGNTIYF
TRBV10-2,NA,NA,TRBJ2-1,TGCGCCAGCAGTGCTTGGAGCGGCTCCTACAATGAGCAGTTCTTC,CASSAWSGSYNEQFF
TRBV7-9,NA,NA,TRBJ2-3,TGTGCCAGCAGCTTAGCTGAAGTTAGCACAGATACGCAGTATTTT,CASSLAEVSTDTQYF
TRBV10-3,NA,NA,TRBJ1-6,TGTGCCATCAGCATCGAGGGCTCACCCCTCCACTTT,CAISIEGSPLHF
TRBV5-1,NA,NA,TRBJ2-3,TGCGCCAGCAGCTTGGCCGGGGACCGCACAGATACGCAGTATTTT,CASSLAGDRTDTQYF
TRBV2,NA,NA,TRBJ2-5,TGTGCCAGCAGTGTCGGACAGCGCGAGACCCAGTACTTC,CASSVGQRETQYF